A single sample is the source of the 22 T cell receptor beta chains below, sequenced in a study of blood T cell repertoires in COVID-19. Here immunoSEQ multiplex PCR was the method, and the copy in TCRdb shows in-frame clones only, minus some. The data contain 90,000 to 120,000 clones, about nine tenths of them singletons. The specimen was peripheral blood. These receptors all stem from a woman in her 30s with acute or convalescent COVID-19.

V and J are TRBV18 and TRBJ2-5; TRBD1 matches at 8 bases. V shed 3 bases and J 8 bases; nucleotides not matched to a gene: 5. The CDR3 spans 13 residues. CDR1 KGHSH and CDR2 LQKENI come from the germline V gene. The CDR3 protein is CASSPDRGVTQYF. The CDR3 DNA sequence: TGTGCCAGCTCACCTGACAGGGGAGTAACCCAGTACTTC.

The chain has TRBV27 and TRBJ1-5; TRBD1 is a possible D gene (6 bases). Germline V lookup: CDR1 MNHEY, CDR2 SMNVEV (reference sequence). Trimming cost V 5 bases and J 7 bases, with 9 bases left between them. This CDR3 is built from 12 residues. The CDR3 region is CASSDGGQPQHF. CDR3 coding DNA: TGTGCCAGCAGTGATGGGGGCCAGCCCCAGCATTTT.

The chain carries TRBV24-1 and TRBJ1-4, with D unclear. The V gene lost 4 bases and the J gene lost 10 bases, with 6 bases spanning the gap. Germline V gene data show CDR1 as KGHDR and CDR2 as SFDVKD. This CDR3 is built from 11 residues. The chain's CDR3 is CATSDNTKLFF. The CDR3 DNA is TGTGCCACCAGTGACAACACAAAACTGTTTTTT.

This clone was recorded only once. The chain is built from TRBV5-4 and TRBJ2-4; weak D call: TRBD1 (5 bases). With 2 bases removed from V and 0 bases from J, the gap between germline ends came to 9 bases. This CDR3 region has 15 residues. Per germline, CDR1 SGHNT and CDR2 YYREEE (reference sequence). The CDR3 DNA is TGTGCCAGCAGCTTAAGGGGCCCAGCCAAAAACATTCAGTACTTC. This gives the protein CASSLRGPAKNIQYF.

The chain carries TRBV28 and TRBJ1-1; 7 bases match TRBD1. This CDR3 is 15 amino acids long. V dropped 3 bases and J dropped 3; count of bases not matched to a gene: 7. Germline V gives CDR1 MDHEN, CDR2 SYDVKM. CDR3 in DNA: TGTGCCAGCAGTTTGGGGCAGGGGGTTCACACTGAAGCTTTCTTT. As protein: CASSLGQGVHTEAFF.

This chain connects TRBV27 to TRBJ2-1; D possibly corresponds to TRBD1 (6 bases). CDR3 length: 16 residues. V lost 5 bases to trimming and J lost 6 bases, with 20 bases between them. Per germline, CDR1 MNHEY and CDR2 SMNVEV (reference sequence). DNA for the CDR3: TGTGCCAGCAGTCCCTACACCGGGACACCATTCAATGAGCAGTTCTTC. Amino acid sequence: CASSPYTGTPFNEQFF.

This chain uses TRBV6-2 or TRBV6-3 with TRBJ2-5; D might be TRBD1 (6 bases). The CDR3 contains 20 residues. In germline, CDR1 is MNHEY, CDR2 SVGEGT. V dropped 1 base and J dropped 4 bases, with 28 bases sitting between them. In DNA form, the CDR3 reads TGTGCCAGCAGTTACTTGATCACAGGGTCCACTTATTATCCTAGAGAGACCCAGTACTTC. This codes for CASSYLITGSTYYPRETQYF.

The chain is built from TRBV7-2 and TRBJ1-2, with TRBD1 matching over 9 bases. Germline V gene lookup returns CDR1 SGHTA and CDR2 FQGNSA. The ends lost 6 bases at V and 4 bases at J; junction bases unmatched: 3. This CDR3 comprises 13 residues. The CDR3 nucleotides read TGTGCCAGCAGTGGGACAGGGACCTATGGCTACACCTTC. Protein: CASSGTGTYGYTF.

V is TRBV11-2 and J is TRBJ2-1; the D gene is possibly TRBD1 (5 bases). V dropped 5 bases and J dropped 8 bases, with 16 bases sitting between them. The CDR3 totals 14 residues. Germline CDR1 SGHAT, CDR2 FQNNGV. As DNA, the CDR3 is TGTGCCAGCAGCCAGGGTCTGAACCCACATGAGCAGTTCTTC. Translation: CASSQGLNPHEQFF. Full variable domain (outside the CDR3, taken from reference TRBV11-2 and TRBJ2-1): EAGVAQSPRYKIIEKRQSVAFWCNPISGHATLYWYQQILGQGPKLLIQFQNNGVVDDSQLPKDRFSAERLKGVDSTLKIQPAKLEDSAVYLCASSQGLNPHEQFFGPGTRLTVL.

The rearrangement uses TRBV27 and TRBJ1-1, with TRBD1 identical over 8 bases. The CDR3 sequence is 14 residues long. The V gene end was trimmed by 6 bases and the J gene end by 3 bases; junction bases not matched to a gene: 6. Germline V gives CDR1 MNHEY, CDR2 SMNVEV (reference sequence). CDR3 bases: TGTGCCAGCAGACCAGGGGGCGGGTACACTGAAGCTTTCTTT. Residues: CASRPGGGYTEAFF.

Written as DNA, the CDR3 is TGCGCCAGCAGTGAGTCGATCGGGGTGGGAGCTTTCTTT. Protein: CASSESIGVGAFF. The rearrangement uses TRBV10-2 and TRBJ1-1; D call uncertain. Germline V gene data show CDR1 as WSHSY and CDR2 as SAAADI. The V and J ends lost 0 bases and 10 bases respectively, with 12 bases between them. The CDR3 has 13 amino acids.

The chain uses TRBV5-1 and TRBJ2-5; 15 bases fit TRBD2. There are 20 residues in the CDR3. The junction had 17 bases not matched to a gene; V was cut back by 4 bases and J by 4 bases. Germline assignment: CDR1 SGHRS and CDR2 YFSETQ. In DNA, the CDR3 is TGCGCCAGCAGCCCTGGACTAGCGGGAGGGGCTGGGTTCGATCCAGAGACCCAGTACTTC. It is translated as CASSPGLAGGAGFDPETQYF.

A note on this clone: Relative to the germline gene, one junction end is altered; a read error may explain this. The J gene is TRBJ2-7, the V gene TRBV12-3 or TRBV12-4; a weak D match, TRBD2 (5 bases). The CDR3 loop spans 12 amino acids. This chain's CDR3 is CASSSDSRPEVF. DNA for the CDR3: TGTGCCAGCAGTTCGGACTCACGGCCCGAGGTCTTC.

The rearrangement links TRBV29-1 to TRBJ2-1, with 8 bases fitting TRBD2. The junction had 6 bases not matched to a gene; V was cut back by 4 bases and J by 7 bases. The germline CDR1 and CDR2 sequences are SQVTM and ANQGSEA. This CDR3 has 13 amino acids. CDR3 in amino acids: CSVGTSRGNEQFF. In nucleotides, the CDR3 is TGCAGCGTTGGGACTAGCAGGGGAAATGAGCAGTTCTTC.

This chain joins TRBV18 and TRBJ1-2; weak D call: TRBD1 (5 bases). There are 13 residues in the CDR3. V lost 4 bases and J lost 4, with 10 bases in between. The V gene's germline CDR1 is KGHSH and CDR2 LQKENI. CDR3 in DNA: TGTGCCAGCTCACTTGAAAGGGGCTATGGCTACACCTTC. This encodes CASSLERGYGYTF.

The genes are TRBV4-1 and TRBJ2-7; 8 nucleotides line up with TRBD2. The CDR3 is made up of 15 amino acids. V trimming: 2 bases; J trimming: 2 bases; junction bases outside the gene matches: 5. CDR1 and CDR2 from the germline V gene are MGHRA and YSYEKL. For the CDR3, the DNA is TGCGCCAGCAGCCAATTTAGCGGGGTAGCCTACGAGCAGTACTTC. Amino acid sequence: CASSQFSGVAYEQYF.

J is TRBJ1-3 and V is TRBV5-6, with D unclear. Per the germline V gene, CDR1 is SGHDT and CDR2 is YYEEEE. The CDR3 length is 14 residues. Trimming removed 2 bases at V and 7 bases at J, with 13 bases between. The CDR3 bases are TGTGCCAGCAGCTTCGGCACGGACTTTAACACCATATATTTT. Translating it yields CASSFGTDFNTIYF.

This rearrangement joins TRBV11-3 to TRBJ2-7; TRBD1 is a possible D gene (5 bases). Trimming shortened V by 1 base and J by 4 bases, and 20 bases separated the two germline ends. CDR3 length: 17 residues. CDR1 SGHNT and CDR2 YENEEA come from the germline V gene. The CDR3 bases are TGTGCCAGCAGCTTAGGAGATGCGAGGACAACCCGTTACGAGCAGTACTTC. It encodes CASSLGDARTTRYEQYF.

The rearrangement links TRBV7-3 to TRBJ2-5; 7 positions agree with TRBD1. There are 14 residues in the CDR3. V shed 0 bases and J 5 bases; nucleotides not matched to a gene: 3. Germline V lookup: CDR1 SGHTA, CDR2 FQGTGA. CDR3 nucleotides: TGTGCCAGCAGCTTAACGGGGACAGTTGAGACCCAGTACTTC. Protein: CASSLTGTVETQYF.

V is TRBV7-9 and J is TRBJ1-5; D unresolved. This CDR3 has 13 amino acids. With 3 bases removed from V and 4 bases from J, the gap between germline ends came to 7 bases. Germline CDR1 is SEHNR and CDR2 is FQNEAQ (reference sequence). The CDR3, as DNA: TGTGCCAGCAGCTTGTTCACAAATCAGCCCCAGCATTTT. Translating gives CASSLFTNQPQHF.

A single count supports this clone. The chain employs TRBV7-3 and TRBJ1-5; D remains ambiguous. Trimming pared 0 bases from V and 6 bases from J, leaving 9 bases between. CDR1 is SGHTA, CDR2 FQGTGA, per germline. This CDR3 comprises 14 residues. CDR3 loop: CASSLTVEGQPQHF. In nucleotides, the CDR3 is TGTGCCAGCAGCTTAACGGTCGAGGGTCAGCCCCAGCATTTT.

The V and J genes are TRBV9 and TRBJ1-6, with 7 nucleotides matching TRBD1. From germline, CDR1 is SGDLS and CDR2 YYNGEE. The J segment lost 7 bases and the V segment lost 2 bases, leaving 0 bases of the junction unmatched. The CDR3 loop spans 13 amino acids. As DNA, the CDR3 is TGTGCCAGCAGCGTGGGACAGAATTCACCCCTCCACTTT. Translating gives CASSVGQNSPLHF.